These T cell receptor beta chains were read from a single sample in a study of cytomegalovirus exposure and HLA in healthy donors. Sequencing was performed with immunoSEQ multiplex PCR; in TCRdb, only in-frame clones are kept and a portion is missing. Among more than 95,000 clones, over 90% were seen once, and the ten largest hold roughly 1.2%. Material: PBMCs. The receptors were sampled from a woman under 30 in good health and CMV-seronegative. The CDR3 runs from the conserved cysteine through the conserved F or W. A D gene is named only where the DNA matches it firmly. A clone size is listed for some rows: how often the clone was seen (once, few, many), or a class if it is expanded.

CDR3 DNA	CDR3 protein	V gene	J gene	clone size	D gene
TGTGCCAGCAGCGTAGAGGGACAGGTCTATCAGCCCCAGCATTTT	CASSVEGQVYQPQHF	TRBV9	TRBJ1-5	once	TRBD1
TGTGCCAGTAGTATATCCCTTGACTTGGGGCAGTTCTTC	CASSISLDLGQFF	TRBV19	TRBJ2-1	NA	NA
TGTGCCAGCAGTAGGACAGCGAGCTCCTACGAGCAGTACTTC	CASSRTASSYEQYF	TRBV2	TRBJ2-7	NA	NA
TGTGCCAGCAGTTACTCCTCCGGGACTAAGATTCTTCGGCAGTTCTTC	CASSYSSGTKILRQFF	TRBV6-6	TRBJ2-1	once	TRBD2
TGTGCCAGCAAAGCAACAGGGATACACGAGCAGTACTTC	CASKATGIHEQYF	TRBV7-2	TRBJ2-7	NA	NA
TGTGCCAGCAGTCCATGGACAGGGCGTTCCAGTGGCTACACCTTC	CASSPWTGRSSGYTF	TRBV27	TRBJ1-2	once	TRBD1
TGCGCCAGCAGCGGAGGGCGCGAGCAGTACTTC	CASSGGREQYF	TRBV23-1	TRBJ2-7	once	NA
TGTGCCAGCAGCCGTGTGGCCTCCTACAATGAGCAGTTCTTC	CASSRVASYNEQFF	TRBV5-6	TRBJ2-1	NA	NA
TGCGCCAGCAGCATAGGACAGAGCTCAGCAAACACTGAAGCTTTCTTT	CASSIGQSSANTEAFF	TRBV5-1	TRBJ1-1	once	NA
TGCGCCAGCAGCCAAAACAGGGACTACGAGCAGTACTTC	CASSQNRDYEQYF	TRBV4-1	TRBJ2-7	NA	NA
TGTGCCAGTCCCCCTTATACAACAGGGTCTTGGGAGACCCAGTACTTC	CASPPYTTGSWETQYF	TRBV28	TRBJ2-5	NA	NA
TGTGCCAGCAGTTTTCCCGGCGGGGAGCTGTTTTTT	CASSFPGGELFF	TRBV28	TRBJ2-2	NA	NA
TGTGCCAGCAGCGGACTAGCGGGTTTAATCAATGAGCAGTTCTTC	CASSGLAGLINEQFF	TRBV5-4	TRBJ2-1	once	TRBD2
TGCGCCAGCAGCTTGACCAGGGTGGAGAATGAAAAACTGTTTTTT	CASSLTRVENEKLFF	TRBV5-1	TRBJ1-4	NA	NA
TGTGCCAGCAGCCAGGGCGCAGGGGCCCCCACAGATACGCAGTATTTT	CASSQGAGAPTDTQYF	TRBV14	TRBJ2-3	NA	NA
TGTGCCAGCAGTGTAACCCCGAGACTAGCGCGTGACACCGGGGAGCTGTTTTTT	CASSVTPRLARDTGELFF	TRBV28	TRBJ2-2	NA	TRBD2
TGCGCCAGCAGCCAACCGACAGCACTAAAGATTGAAGCTTTCTTT	CASSQPTALKIEAFF	TRBV4-1	TRBJ1-1	few	NA
TGCGCCAGCATCAAGGGTCGGGGAATCGGTGGCTACACCTTC	CASIKGRGIGGYTF	TRBV23-1	TRBJ1-2	NA	NA
TGTGCCAGCAGACCTGACAGGGGGAGGACCTACGAGCAGTACTTC	CASRPDRGRTYEQYF	TRBV6-5	TRBJ2-7	NA	TRBD1
TGTGCCAGCAGCTTTGGGGCCGCTTCCTACAATGAGCAGTTCTTC	CASSFGAASYNEQFF	TRBV7-2	TRBJ2-1	NA	NA